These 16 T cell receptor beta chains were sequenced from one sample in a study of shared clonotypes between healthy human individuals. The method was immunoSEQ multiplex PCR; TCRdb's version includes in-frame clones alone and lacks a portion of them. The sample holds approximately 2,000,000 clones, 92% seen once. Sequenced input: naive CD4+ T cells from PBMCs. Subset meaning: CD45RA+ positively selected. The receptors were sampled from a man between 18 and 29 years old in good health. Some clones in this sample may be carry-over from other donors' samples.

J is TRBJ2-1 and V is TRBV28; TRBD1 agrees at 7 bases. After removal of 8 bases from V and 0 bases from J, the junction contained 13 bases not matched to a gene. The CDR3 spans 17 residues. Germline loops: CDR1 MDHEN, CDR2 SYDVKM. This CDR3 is CASRDYTGVSSYNEQFF. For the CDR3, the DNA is TGTGCCAGCCGAGATTACACAGGGGTGAGCTCCTACAATGAGCAGTTCTTC.

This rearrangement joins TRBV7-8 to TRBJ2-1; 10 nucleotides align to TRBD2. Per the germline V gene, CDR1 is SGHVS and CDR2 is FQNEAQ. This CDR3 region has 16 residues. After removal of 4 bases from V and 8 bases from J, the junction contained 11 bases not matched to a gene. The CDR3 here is CASSSLSSGSIYEQFF. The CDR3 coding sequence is TGTGCCAGCAGCTCCCTATCTAGCGGGAGTATCTATGAGCAGTTCTTC.

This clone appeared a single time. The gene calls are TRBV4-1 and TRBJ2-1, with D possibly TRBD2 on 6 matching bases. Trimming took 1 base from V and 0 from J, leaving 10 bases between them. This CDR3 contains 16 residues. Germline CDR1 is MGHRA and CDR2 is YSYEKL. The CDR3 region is CASSQVRDFSYNEQFF. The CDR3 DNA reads TGCGCCAGCAGCCAAGTTAGGGACTTCTCCTACAATGAGCAGTTCTTC.

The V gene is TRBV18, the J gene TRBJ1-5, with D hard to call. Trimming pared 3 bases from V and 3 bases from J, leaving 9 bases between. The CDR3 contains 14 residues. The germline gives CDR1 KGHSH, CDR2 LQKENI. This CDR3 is CASSPNLDNQPQHF. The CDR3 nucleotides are TGTGCCAGCTCACCCAACTTAGACAATCAGCCCCAGCATTTT.

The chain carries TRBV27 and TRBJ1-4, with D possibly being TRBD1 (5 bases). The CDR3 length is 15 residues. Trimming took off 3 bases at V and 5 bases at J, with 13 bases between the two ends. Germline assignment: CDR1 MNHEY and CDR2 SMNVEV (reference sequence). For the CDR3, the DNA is TGTGCCAGCAGTTTGACGGGACGGTACAATGAAAAACTGTTTTTT. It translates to CASSLTGRYNEKLFF.

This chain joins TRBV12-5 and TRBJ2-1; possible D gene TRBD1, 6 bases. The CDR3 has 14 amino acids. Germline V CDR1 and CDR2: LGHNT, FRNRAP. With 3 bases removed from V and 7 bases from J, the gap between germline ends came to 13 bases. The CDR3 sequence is CASGFGGADNEQFF. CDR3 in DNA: TGTGCTAGTGGTTTTGGGGGCGCGGATAATGAGCAGTTCTTC.

CDR3: CASSVRLAAINEQFF. The CDR3 nucleotides are TGTGCCAGCAGCGTAAGACTAGCAGCGATCAATGAGCAGTTCTTC. The chain carries TRBV9 and TRBJ2-1; 7 nucleotides align to TRBD2. Trimming removed 1 base from V and 6 bases from J; junction bases left unmatched: 7. The CDR3 is made up of 15 amino acids. Germline V gives CDR1 SGDLS, CDR2 YYNGEE.

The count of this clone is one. CDR3 DNA sequence: TGCGCCAGCAGCTTGCCTCTAGCGGAAGGCACAGATACGCAGTATTTT. Its translation: CASSLPLAEGTDTQYF. The chain links TRBV5-1 to TRBJ2-3; 7 bases are shared with TRBD2. V was clipped by 1 base and J by 1 base; unmatched bases: 6. This CDR3 region has 16 residues. Looked up from germline, CDR1 is SGHRS and CDR2 is YFSETQ. The complete variable domain, with remaining parts taken from reference TRBV5-1 and TRBJ2-3, reads KAGVTQTPRYLIKTRGQQVTLSCSPISGHRSVSWYQQTPGQGLQFLFEYFSETQRNKGNFPGRFSGRQFSNSRSEMNVSTLELGDSALYLCASSLPLAEGTDTQYFGPGTRLTVL.

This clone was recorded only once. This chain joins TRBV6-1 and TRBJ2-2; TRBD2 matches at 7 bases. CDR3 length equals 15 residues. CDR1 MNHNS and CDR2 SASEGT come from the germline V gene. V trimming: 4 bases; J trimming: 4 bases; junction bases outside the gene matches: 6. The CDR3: CASSVATSSTGELFF. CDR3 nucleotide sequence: TGTGCCAGCAGTGTGGCGACTAGCAGCACCGGGGAGCTGTTTTTT.

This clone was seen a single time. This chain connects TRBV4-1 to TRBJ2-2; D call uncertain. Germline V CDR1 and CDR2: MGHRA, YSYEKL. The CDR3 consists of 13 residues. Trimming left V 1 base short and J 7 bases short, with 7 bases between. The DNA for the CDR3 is TGCGCCAGCAGCCAAGTTGGATACGGGGAGCTGTTTTTT. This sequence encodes CASSQVGYGELFF.

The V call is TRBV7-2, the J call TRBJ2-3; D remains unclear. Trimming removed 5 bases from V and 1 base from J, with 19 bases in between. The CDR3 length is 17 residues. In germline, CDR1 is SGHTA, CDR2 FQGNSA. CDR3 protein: CASSPRFGRSRTDTQYF. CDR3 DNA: TGTGCCAGCAGCCCACGCTTTGGACGGAGCCGCACAGATACGCAGTATTTT.

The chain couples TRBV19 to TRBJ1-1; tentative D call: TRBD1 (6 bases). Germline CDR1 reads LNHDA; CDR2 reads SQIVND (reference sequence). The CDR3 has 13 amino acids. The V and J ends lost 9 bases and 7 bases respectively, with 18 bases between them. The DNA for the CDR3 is TGTGCCAGCCACCTGGGGGGGGGCGTTGAAGCTTTCTTT. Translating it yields CASHLGGGVEAFF.

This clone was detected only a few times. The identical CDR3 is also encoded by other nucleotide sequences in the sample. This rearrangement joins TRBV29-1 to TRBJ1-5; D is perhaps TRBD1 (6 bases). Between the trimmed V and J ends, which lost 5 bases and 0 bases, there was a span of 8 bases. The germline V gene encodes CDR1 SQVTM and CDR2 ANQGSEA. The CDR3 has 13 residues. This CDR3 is CSVTGSSNQPQHF. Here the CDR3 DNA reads TGCAGCGTTACAGGGAGTAGCAATCAGCCCCAGCATTTT.

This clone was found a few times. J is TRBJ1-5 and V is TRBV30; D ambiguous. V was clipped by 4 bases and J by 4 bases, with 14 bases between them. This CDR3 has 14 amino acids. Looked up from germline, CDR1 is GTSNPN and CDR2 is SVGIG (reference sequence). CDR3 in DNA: TGTGCCTGGACCAGGTCCAGCGGTAATCAGCCCCAGCATTTT. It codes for CAWTRSSGNQPQHF.

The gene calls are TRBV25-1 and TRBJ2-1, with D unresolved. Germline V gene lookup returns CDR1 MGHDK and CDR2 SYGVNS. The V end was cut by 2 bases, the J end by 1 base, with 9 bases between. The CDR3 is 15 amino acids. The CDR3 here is CASSEVDSSYNEQFF. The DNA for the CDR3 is TGTGCCAGCAGTGAAGTCGATAGTTCCTACAATGAGCAGTTCTTC.

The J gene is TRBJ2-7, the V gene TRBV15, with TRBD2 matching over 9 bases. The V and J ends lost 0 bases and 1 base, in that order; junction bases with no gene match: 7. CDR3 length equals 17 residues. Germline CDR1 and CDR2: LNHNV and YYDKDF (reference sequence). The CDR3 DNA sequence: TGTGCCACCAGCAGAGACCCCCCGACTAGCGGTTCCTACGAGCAGTACTTC. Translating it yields CATSRDPPTSGSYEQYF.